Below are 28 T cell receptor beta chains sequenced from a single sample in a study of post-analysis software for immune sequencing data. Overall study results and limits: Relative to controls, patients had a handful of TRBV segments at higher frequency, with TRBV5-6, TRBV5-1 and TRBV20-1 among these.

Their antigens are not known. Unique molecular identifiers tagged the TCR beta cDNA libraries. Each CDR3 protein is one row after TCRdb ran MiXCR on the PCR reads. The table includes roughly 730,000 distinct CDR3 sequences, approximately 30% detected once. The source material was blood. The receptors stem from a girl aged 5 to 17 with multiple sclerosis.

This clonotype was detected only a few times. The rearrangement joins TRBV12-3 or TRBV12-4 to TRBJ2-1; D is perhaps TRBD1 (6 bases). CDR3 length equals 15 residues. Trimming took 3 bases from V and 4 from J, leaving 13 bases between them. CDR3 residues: CASSLGWGQYNEQFF. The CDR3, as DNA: TGTGCCAGCAGTTTGGGTTGGGGGCAATACAATGAGCAGTTCTTC.

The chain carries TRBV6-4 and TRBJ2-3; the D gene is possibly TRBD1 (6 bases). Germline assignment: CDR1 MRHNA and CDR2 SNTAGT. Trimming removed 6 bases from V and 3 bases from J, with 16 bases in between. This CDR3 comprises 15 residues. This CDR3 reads CASSLTGIVTDTQYF. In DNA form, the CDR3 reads TGTGCCAGCAGCCTAACAGGGATTGTGACAGATACGCAGTATTTT.

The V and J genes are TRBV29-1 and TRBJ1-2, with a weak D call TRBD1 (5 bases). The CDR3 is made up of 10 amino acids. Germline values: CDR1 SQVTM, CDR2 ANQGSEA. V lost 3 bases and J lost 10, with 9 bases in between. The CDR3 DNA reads TGCAGCGTTGACAGGGACGACTACACCTTC. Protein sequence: CSVDRDDYTF.

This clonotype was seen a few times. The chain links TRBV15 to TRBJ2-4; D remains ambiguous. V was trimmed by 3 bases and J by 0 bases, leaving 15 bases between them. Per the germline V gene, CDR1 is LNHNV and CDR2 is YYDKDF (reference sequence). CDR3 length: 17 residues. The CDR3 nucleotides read TGTGCCACCAGCAGCAACGCGCTTGGGGTAGCCAAAAACATTCAGTACTTC. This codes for CATSSNALGVAKNIQYF. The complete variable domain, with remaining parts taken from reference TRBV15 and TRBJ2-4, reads DAMVIQNPRYQVTQFGKPVTLSCSQTLNHNVMYWYQQKSSQAPKLLFHYYDKDFNNEADTPDNFQSRRPNTSFCFLDIRSPGLGDTAMYLCATSSNALGVAKNIQYFGAGTRLSVL.

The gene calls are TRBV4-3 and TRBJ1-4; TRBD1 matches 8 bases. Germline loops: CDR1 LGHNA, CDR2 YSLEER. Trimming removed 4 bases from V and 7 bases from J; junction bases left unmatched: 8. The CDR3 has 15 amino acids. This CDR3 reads CASSRVTGTGEKLFF. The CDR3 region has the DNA TGCGCCAGCAGCCGCGTAACCGGGACAGGTGAAAAACTGTTTTTT.

The CDR3 region is CASSQDKAGLRNEQFF. In DNA, the CDR3 is TGTGCCAGCAGCCAAGATAAAGCGGGGCTGCGGAATGAGCAGTTCTTC. This chain connects TRBV4-2 to TRBJ2-1, with 7 bases fitting TRBD2. The CDR3 has 16 amino acids. Germline lookup yields CDR1 LGHNA and CDR2 YNFKEQ. V trimming: 0 bases; J trimming: 7 bases; junction bases outside the gene matches: 9.

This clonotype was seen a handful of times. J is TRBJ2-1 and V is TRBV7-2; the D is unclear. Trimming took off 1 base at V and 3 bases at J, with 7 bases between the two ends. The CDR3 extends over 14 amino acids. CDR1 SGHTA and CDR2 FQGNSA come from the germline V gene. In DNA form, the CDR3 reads TGTGCCAGCAGCTTAGGGGCAGTCTACAATGAGCAGTTCTTC. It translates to CASSLGAVYNEQFF.

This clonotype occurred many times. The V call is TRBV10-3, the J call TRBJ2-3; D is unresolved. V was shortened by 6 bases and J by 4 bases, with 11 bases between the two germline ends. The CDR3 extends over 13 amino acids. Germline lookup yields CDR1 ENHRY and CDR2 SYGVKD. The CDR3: CAIRTEWADTQYF. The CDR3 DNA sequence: TGTGCCATCAGGACCGAATGGGCAGATACGCAGTATTTT.

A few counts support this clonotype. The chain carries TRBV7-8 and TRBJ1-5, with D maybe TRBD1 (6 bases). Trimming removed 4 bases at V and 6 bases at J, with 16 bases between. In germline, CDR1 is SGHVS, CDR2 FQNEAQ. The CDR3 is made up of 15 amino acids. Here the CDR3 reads CASSSAEGDIQPQHF. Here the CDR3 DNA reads TGTGCCAGCAGCTCAGCCGAGGGGGATATTCAGCCCCAGCATTTT.

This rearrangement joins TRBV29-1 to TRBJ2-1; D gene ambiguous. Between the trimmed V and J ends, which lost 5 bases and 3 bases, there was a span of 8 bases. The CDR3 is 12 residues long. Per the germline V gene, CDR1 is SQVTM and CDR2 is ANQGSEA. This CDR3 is CSVSAFYNEQFF. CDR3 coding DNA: TGCAGCGTTTCCGCGTTCTACAATGAGCAGTTCTTC.

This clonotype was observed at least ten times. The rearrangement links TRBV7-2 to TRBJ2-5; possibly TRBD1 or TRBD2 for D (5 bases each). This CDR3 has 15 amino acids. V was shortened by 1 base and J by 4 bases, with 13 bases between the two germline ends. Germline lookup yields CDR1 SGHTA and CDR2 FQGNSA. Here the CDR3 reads CASSLVWGFTETQYF. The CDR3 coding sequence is TGTGCCAGCAGCTTAGTTTGGGGGTTTACAGAGACCCAGTACTTC.

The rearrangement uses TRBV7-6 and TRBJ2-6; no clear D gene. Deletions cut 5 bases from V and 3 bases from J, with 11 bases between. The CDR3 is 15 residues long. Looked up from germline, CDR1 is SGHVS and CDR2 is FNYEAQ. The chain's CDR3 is CASSPSAVGANVLTF. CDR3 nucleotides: TGTGCCAGCAGCCCCAGTGCGGTTGGGGCCAACGTCCTGACTTTC.

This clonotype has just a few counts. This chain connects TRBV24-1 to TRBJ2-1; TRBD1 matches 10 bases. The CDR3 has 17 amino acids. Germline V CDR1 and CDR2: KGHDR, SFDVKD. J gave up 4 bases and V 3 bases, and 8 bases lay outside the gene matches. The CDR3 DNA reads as TGTGCCACCAGTGATGGTGCCTGGGGACAGGGGTACAATGAGCAGTTCTTC. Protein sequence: CATSDGAWGQGYNEQFF.

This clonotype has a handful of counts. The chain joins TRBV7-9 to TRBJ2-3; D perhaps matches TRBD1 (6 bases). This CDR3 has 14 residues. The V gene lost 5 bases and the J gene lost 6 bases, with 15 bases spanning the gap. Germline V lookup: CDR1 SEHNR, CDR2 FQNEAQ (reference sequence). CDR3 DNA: TGTGCCAGCAGCATCGGCCAGGGGCTCGATACGCAGTATTTT. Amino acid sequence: CASSIGQGLDTQYF.

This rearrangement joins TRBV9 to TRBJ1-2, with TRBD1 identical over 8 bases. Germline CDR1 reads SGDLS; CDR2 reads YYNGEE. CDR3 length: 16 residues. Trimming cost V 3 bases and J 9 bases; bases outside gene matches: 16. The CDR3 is CASSAKRGQGRGSYTF. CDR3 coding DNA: TGTGCCAGCAGCGCAAAGCGAGGACAGGGAAGAGGCAGCTACACCTTC.

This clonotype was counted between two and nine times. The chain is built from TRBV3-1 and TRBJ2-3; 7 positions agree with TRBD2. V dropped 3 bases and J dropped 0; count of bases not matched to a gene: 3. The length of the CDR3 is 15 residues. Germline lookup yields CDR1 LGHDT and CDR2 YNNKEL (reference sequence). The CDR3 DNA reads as TGTGCCAGCAGCCACGGACTAGATAGCACAGATACGCAGTATTTT. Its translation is CASSHGLDSTDTQYF.

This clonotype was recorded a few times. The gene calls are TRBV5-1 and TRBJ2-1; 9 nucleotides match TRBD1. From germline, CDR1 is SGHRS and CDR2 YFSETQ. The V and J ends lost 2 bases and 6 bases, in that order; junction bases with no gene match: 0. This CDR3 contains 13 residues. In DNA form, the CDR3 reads TGCGCCAGCAGCTTACAGGGGGCCAATGAGCAGTTCTTC. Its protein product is CASSLQGANEQFF.

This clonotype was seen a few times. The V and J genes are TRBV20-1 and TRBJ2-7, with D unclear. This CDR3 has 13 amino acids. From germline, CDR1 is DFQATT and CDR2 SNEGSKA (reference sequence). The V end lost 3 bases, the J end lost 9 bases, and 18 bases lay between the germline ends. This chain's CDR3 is CSARAGGYFGQYF. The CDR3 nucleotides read TGCAGTGCTAGGGCAGGCGGCTACTTTGGGCAGTACTTC.

The CDR3 protein is CASSLSIGGSSTDTQYF. In DNA form, the CDR3 reads TGTGCCAGCAGTCTTTCGATAGGGGGCTCTAGCACAGATACGCAGTATTTT. The chain combines TRBV6-1 with TRBJ2-3; 7 bases map to TRBD1. Germline values: CDR1 MNHNS, CDR2 SASEGT. CDR3 length equals 17 residues. J gave up 0 bases and V 5 bases, and 11 bases lay outside the gene matches.

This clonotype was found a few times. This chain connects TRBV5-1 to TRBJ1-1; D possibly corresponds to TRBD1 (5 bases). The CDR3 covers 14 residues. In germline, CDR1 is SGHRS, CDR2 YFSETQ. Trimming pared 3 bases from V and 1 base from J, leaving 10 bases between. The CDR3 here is CASSWGMGNTEAFF. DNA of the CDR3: TGCGCCAGCAGCTGGGGGATGGGGAACACTGAAGCTTTCTTT.

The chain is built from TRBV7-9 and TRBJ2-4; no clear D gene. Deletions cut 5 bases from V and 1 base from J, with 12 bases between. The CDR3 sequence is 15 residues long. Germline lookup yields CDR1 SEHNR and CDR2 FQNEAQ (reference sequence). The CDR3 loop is CASSPRSGAKNIQYF. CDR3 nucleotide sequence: TGTGCCAGCAGCCCCCGGTCTGGGGCCAAAAACATTCAGTACTTC. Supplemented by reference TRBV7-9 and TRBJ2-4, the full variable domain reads DTGVSQNPRHKITKRGQNVTFRCDPISEHNRLYWYRQTLGQGPEFLTYFQNEAQLEKSRLLSDRFSAERPKGSFSTLEIQRTEQGDSAMYLCASSPRSGAKNIQYFGAGTRLSVL.

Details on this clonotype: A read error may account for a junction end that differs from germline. The CDR3 reads CVSSKGQGDRNEQFF. The DNA for the CDR3 is TGTGTCAGCAGTAAGGGACAGGGAGATCGGAATGAGCAGTTCTTC. The rearrangement links TRBV6-2 or TRBV6-3 to TRBJ2-1, with TRBD1 identical over 9 bases. The germline gives CDR1 MNHEY, CDR2 SVGEGT. CDR3 length: 15 amino acids.

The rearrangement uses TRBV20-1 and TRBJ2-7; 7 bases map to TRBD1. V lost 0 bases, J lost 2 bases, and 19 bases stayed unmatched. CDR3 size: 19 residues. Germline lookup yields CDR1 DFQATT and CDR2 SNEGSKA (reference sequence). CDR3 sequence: CSARDGTRDSYGTAYEQYF. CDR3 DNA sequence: TGCAGTGCTAGAGATGGTACCCGGGACAGTTACGGGACAGCCTACGAGCAGTACTTC.

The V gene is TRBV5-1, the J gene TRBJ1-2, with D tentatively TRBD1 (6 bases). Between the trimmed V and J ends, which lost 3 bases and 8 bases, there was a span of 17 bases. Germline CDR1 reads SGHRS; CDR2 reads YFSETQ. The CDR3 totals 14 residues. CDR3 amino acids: CASSWGQLADGYTF. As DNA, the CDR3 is TGCGCCAGCAGCTGGGGGCAACTGGCCGACGGCTACACCTTC.

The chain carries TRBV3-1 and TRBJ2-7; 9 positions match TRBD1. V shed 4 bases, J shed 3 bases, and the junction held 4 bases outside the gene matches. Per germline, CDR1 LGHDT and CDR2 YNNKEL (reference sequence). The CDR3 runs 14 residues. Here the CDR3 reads CASSRDRVGYEQYF. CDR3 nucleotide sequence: TGTGCCAGCAGCCGGGACAGGGTGGGCTACGAGCAGTACTTC.

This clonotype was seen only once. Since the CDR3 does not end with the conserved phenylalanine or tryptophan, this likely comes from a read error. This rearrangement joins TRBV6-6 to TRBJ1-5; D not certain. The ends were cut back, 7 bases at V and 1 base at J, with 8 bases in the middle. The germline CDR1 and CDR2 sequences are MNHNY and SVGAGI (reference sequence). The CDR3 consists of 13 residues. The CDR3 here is CASTRLSNQPQHC. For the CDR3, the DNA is TGTGCCAGCACGCGGTTGAGCAATCAGCCCCAGCATTGT.

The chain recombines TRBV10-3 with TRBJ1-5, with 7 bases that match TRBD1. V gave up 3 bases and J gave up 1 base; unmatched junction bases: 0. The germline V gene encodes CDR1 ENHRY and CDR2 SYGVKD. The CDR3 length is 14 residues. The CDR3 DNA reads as TGTGCCATCAGTGAACAGGGGAGCAATCAGCCCCAGCATTTT. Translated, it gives CAISEQGSNQPQHF.

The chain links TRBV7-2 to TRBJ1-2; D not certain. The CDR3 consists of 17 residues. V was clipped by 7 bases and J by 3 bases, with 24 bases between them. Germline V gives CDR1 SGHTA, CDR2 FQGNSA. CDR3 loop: CASNDPTNPWAHYGYTF. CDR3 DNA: TGTGCCAGCAACGATCCAACCAATCCTTGGGCTCACTATGGCTACACCTTC.